The clone carrying this T cell receptor beta chain is termed medium-sized. This entry is derived from a study of early T cells in non-severe SARS-CoV-2 infection. V lost 5 bases, J lost 8 bases, and 7 bases lay in between. Germline lookup yields CDR1 SQVTM and CDR2 ANQGSEA. The CDR3 contains 10 residues. One entry per CDR3 protein results from TCRdb running MiXCR on the 5' RACE reads. Of 65,000 to 85,000 distinct CDR3 sequences in the sample, around 10% are singletons; the top ten hold roughly 3.8%. The receptor was derived from an adult who was a healthcare worker with PCR-confirmed SARS-CoV-2 infection or an uninfected control (not recorded which). This chain uses TRBV29-1 with TRBJ2-1, with a weak D call TRBD2 (6 bases). Sequencing was done on a sample of whole blood. The CDR3 coding sequence is TGCAGCGTTTGGAGGGATGAGCAGTTCTTC. Translated, it gives CSVWRDEQFF.